The 27 T cell receptor beta chains below were found in one sample sequenced in a study of T cell repertoires in cytomegalovirus infection. Via MiXCR, TCRdb re-called the reads, giving one row per CDR3 protein. Of hundreds of thousands of distinct CDR3 sequences listed, 25% to 35% are singletons. The antigens of these receptors remain unknown. Sequenced here: cultured PBMCs, sampled from culture after CMV antigen stimulation. The origin of the receptors is a human donor in good health (CMV status not recorded). Some clones in this sample may be carry-over from other donors' samples.

This clonotype was counted only a few times. V is TRBV15 and J is TRBJ2-1, with 9 nucleotides matching TRBD2. The germline gives CDR1 LNHNV, CDR2 YYDKDF (reference sequence). With V trimmed by 2 bases and J by 6 bases, 8 bases remained unmatched. This CDR3 comprises 16 residues. As DNA, the CDR3 is TGTGCCACCAGCAGATCCGCGGGACTAGCATCCAATGAGCAGTTCTTC. It translates to CATSRSAGLASNEQFF.

This clonotype has a handful of counts. This chain joins TRBV19 and TRBJ1-4, with D possibly matching TRBD1 (6 bases). CDR1 is LNHDA, CDR2 SQIVND, per germline (reference sequence). The CDR3 loop spans 12 amino acids. The CDR3 nucleotides read TGTGCTACGGCAGGGGATTATGAAAAACTGTTTTTT. This translates into CATAGDYEKLFF.

The V and J genes are TRBV28 and TRBJ2-5; 7 nucleotides match TRBD2. From germline, CDR1 is MDHEN and CDR2 SYDVKM. Trimming cost V 4 bases and J 3 bases; bases outside gene matches: 17. The CDR3 spans 18 residues. The CDR3, as DNA: TGTGCCAGCAGTTCCCCCCCCCTTACGCGGGAGATCGAAGAGACCCAGTACTTC. This translates into CASSSPPLTREIEETQYF.

The chain links TRBV10-3 to TRBJ2-1; 10 nucleotides align to TRBD2. J lost 8 bases, V lost 5 bases, and 9 bases had no gene match. CDR1 is ENHRY and CDR2 is SYGVKD in the germline V gene. CDR3 length: 15 residues. DNA for the CDR3: TGTGCCATCAGTACCCTAGCGGGAGAAGAAGATGAGCAGTTCTTC. Translation: CAISTLAGEEDEQFF.

Ten or more counts support this clonotype. The J gene is TRBJ2-3, the V gene TRBV7-2, with 9 bases that match TRBD2. CDR1 and CDR2 (germline): SGHTA, FQGNSA. There are 15 residues in the CDR3. The V gene end was trimmed by 5 bases and the J gene end by 7 bases; junction bases not matched to a gene: 10. The CDR3 coding sequence is TGTGCCAGCAGCATTTTAGCGGGAGAGGGAAATACGCAGTATTTT. The encoded protein is CASSILAGEGNTQYF. The variable domain in full, with the rest retrieved from reference TRBV7-2 and TRBJ2-3, is GAGVSQSPSNKVTEKGKDVELRCDPISGHTALYWYRQSLGQGLEFLIYFQGNSAPDKSGLPSDRFSAERTGGSVSTLTIQRTQQEDSAVYLCASSILAGEGNTQYFGPGTRLTVL.

The chain carries TRBV5-5 and TRBJ1-2; D may be TRBD1 (6 bases). Germline assignment: CDR1 SGHKS and CDR2 YYEKEE (reference sequence). The length of the CDR3 is 14 residues. V lost 0 bases to trimming and J lost 8 bases, with 14 bases between them. Here the CDR3 reads CASSLGQGSQGYTF. CDR3 nucleotide sequence: TGTGCCAGCAGCTTGGGGCAGGGGAGTCAGGGCTACACCTTC.

This clonotype was detected only once. The CDR3 loop is CASSSQTSGETQYF. In DNA, the CDR3 is TGTGCCAGCAGTTCCCAGACTAGCGGAGAGACCCAGTACTTC. The chain has TRBV28 and TRBJ2-5; 9 positions agree with TRBD2. The CDR3 spans 14 residues. V shed 4 bases, J shed 4 bases, and the junction held 4 bases outside the gene matches. Germline values: CDR1 MDHEN, CDR2 SYDVKM.

This clonotype was detected a few times. J is TRBJ2-3 and V is TRBV4-1; D is unresolved. CDR3 length: 13 amino acids. Germline V gives CDR1 MGHRA, CDR2 YSYEKL. Trimming took 2 bases from V and 5 from J, leaving 8 bases between them. CDR3 sequence: CASSQLIVDTQYF. The CDR3 nucleotides read TGCGCCAGCAGCCAACTCATAGTAGATACGCAGTATTTT.

There are many counts of this clonotype. The rearrangement uses TRBV5-4 and TRBJ1-2; D is unresolved. This CDR3 is built from 15 residues. Trimming left V 4 bases short and J 8 bases short, with 21 bases between. In germline, CDR1 is SGHNT, CDR2 YYREEE (reference sequence). The CDR3 nucleotides read TGTGCCAGCAGCCCAGAAAAGTCCCTCTGGGAGGGCTACACCTTC. This sequence encodes CASSPEKSLWEGYTF.

The chain joins TRBV19 to TRBJ1-4, with D unresolved. Germline CDR1 and CDR2: LNHDA and SQIVND (reference sequence). CDR3 length: 13 amino acids. V lost 8 bases to trimming and J lost 1 base, with 8 bases between them. The CDR3 nucleotides read TGTGCCAGTCCAGACGGAACTAATGAAAAACTGTTTTTT. Amino acid sequence: CASPDGTNEKLFF.

This clonotype was picked up many times. This chain uses TRBV7-2 with TRBJ2-5; 9 bases are shared with TRBD1. The V gene's germline CDR1 is SGHTA and CDR2 FQGNSA. The V gene end was trimmed by 6 bases and the J gene end by 4 bases; junction bases not matched to a gene: 9. This CDR3 comprises 15 residues. DNA for the CDR3: TGTGCCAGCAGTTCACTGCCGGGACAGGGAGAGACCCAGTACTTC. Translation: CASSSLPGQGETQYF.

A few counts support this clonotype. V is TRBV12-3 or TRBV12-4 and J is TRBJ1-2; TRBD1 matches 7 bases. The CDR3 has 13 residues. V gave up 1 base and J gave up 7 bases; unmatched junction bases: 3. In nucleotides, the CDR3 is TGTGCCAGCAGTTTAGACGGGACAGTTGGCTACACCTTC. Translated, it gives CASSLDGTVGYTF.

The chain employs TRBV28 and TRBJ2-1; 8 positions agree with TRBD1. CDR3 length: 14 residues. Looked up from germline, CDR1 is MDHEN and CDR2 is SYDVKM. V shed 3 bases and J 7 bases; nucleotides not matched to a gene: 5. The CDR3 DNA reads TGTGCCAGCAGTTTTGGGGACAGGCTAAATGAGCAGTTCTTC. It is translated as CASSFGDRLNEQFF.

This chain connects TRBV7-9 to TRBJ2-5; maybe TRBD2 (6 bases). Trimming pared 5 bases from V and 7 bases from J, leaving 11 bases between. Per the germline V gene, CDR1 is SEHNR and CDR2 is FQNEAQ (reference sequence). The CDR3 length is 12 residues. The CDR3 DNA follows: TGTGCCAGCAGCGTGGGGGGTGGGACCCAGTACTTC. Protein sequence: CASSVGGGTQYF.

The rearrangement uses TRBV28 and TRBJ2-1, with D uncertain. Germline loops: CDR1 MDHEN, CDR2 SYDVKM. Trimming removed 8 bases at V and 5 bases at J, with 13 bases between. This CDR3 contains 13 residues. The chain's CDR3 is CASLTGIHNEQFF. As DNA, the CDR3 is TGTGCCAGCCTGACTGGAATCCACAATGAGCAGTTCTTC.

The chain couples TRBV12-3 or TRBV12-4 to TRBJ2-3; 16 bases match TRBD2. The CDR3 totals 18 residues. The J segment lost 0 bases and the V segment lost 6 bases, leaving 6 bases of the junction unmatched. This CDR3 reads CASRSGTSGRASTDTQYF. In nucleotides, the CDR3 is TGTGCCAGCAGATCCGGGACTAGCGGGAGGGCCAGCACAGATACGCAGTATTTT.

CDR3 bases: TGTGCCAGCAGCTTAGGTGGGACGGGAGAGCAGTACGTC. The encoded protein is CASSLGGTGEQYV. V and J are TRBV7-2 and TRBJ2-7, with D perhaps TRBD1 or TRBD2 (5 bases each). The length of the CDR3 is 13 residues. Germline CDR1 SGHTA, CDR2 FQGNSA. The V end was cut by 1 base, the J end by 7 bases, with 11 bases between.

This clonotype was seen more than once but under ten times. The chain has TRBV11-2 and TRBJ2-7, with 9 bases that match TRBD1. The CDR3 is 12 residues long. CDR1 and CDR2 (germline): SGHAT, FQNNGV. The V gene end was trimmed by 5 bases and the J gene end by 5 bases; junction bases not matched to a gene: 1. Here the CDR3 reads CASSRDRDEQYF. CDR3 in DNA: TGTGCCAGCAGCCGGGACAGGGACGAGCAGTACTTC.

This chain uses TRBV7-2 with TRBJ2-2; 8 bases agree with TRBD2. The CDR3 length is 16 residues. Germline CDR1 SGHTA, CDR2 FQGNSA. The trim removed 3 bases at V and 6 bases at J, leaving 9 bases unmatched. The CDR3 spells CASSFRSGREAGELFF. CDR3 bases: TGTGCCAGCAGCTTTAGAAGCGGGAGAGAGGCCGGGGAGCTGTTTTTT.

Only a few counts were recorded for this clonotype. This sequence joins TRBV7-2 and TRBJ1-6; D perhaps matches TRBD1 (6 bases). Per the germline V gene, CDR1 is SGHTA and CDR2 is FQGNSA. The V gene lost 1 base and the J gene lost 0 bases, with 16 bases spanning the gap. CDR3 size: 19 residues. CDR3 residues: CASSLVGWGRTSYNSPLHF. The CDR3 nucleotides are TGTGCCAGCAGCTTAGTAGGCTGGGGGCGGACCTCCTATAATTCACCCCTCCACTTT.

This rearrangement joins TRBV19 to TRBJ2-1; 8 bases agree with TRBD1. Trimming at V came to 0 bases and at J to 8 bases, leaving 9 bases not matched to a gene. Germline lookup yields CDR1 LNHDA and CDR2 SQIVND (reference sequence). The CDR3 extends over 16 amino acids. The CDR3 DNA is TGTGCCAGTAGTATAGAAGGGGGACAGGCTCTCTATGAGCAGTTCTTC. Translated: CASSIEGGQALYEQFF.

The chain links TRBV28 to TRBJ1-1; D uncertain. This CDR3 has 13 amino acids. The germline CDR1 and CDR2 sequences are MDHEN and SYDVKM. With 3 bases removed from V and 8 bases from J, the gap between germline ends came to 13 bases. CDR3 region: CASSFRITEEAFF. CDR3 bases: TGTGCCAGCAGTTTTAGGATAACAGAAGAAGCTTTCTTT.

In its sample, this clonotype was seen a few times. This CDR3 is CASSPGTSSSYEQYF. CDR3 bases: TGTGCCAGCAGCCCCGGGACTAGCAGCTCCTACGAGCAGTACTTC. The rearrangement uses TRBV7-6 and TRBJ2-7, with 9 bases identical to TRBD2. Germline-derived CDR1 and CDR2 are SGHVS and FNYEAQ. The ends lost 5 bases at V and 0 bases at J; junction bases unmatched: 5. The CDR3 loop spans 15 amino acids. The full variable domain, with the rest looked up from reference TRBV7-6 and TRBJ2-7, is GAGVSQSPRYKVTKRGQDVALRCDPISGHVSLYWYRQALGQGPEFLTYFNYEAQQDKSGLPNDRFSAERPEGSISTLTIQRTEQRDSAMYRCASSPGTSSSYEQYFGPGTRLTVT.

The rearrangement links TRBV9 to TRBJ2-2; 9 nucleotides match TRBD2. Trimming at V came to 0 bases and at J to 5 bases, leaving 5 bases not matched to a gene. This CDR3 contains 16 residues. Germline-derived CDR1 and CDR2 are SGDLS and YYNGEE. CDR3 amino acids: CASSVGAGGRTGELFF. The CDR3 DNA sequence: TGTGCCAGCAGCGTAGGAGCGGGAGGCCGAACCGGGGAGCTGTTTTTT.

The CDR3 loop is CASSQEGSGASYNEQFF. CDR3 bases: TGCGCCAGCAGCCAAGAGGGCTCAGGGGCATCCTACAATGAGCAGTTCTTC. The chain joins TRBV4-3 to TRBJ2-1; D possibly corresponds to TRBD1 (6 bases). The CDR3 is 17 residues long. V lost 0 bases and J lost 1, with 13 bases in between. Germline values: CDR1 LGHNA, CDR2 YSLEER.

At least ten counts were recorded for this clonotype. The chain combines TRBV7-2 with TRBJ2-7; a possible D gene is TRBD2 (5 bases). This CDR3 contains 14 residues. Per the germline V gene, CDR1 is SGHTA and CDR2 is FQGNSA. Between the trimmed V and J ends, which lost 6 bases and 0 bases, there was a span of 12 bases. The CDR3 DNA sequence: TGTGCCAGCAGTTTCGGACTGGACTCCTACGAGCAGTACTTC. It codes for CASSFGLDSYEQYF.

The chain is built from TRBV11-2 and TRBJ2-2, with D unclear. The CDR3 covers 13 residues. The germline V gene has CDR1 SGHAT and CDR2 FQNNGV. V was shortened by 6 bases and J by 4 bases, with 9 bases between the two germline ends. CDR3 nucleotides: TGTGCCAGCAGTCCCACAGTCACCGGGGAGCTGTTTTTT. Protein sequence: CASSPTVTGELFF.